The T cell receptor beta chain described here comes from a study of CD8 T cells in cerebrospinal fluid in Alzheimer's disease. Study-wide points: Patients with mild cognitive impairment or Alzheimer's disease had a larger top CSF clone percentage than controls. Alzheimer's patients were not enriched for EBV-specific clones, which were not the most expanded.

This clonotype shows up as medium-sized by frequency. The antigen is not known. Profiling of CSF cells used 10X single-cell V(D)J plus 5' expression. TCRdb derives one entry per CDR3 protein from the 10x single-cell sequencing reads, leaving out DNA. Its table lists roughly 1,600 distinct CDR3 sequences. The CDR3 consists of 12 residues. The germline gives CDR1 SGHRS, CDR2 YFSETQ. Sequencing input: cerebrospinal fluid. V usage is TRBV5-1 and J usage is TRBJ2-1. This clonotype was obtained from a human donor in good health. CDR3 sequence reads: CASSLGVDEQFF.